The present T cell receptor (beta chain) was sequenced within a study of glioma-infiltrating T cells. About this clonotype: What it binds is unknown.

Amplification of TCR alpha and beta CDR3 regions from RNA used iRepertoire nested multiplex PCR. Input was roughly 100-450 ng of tissue mRNA or PBMC total RNA. Each CDR3 protein gets one entry after TCRdb re-called the multiplex PCR reads with MiXCR. The repertoire holds roughly 100,000 distinct CDR3 sequences, with around 31% as singletons. The CDR3 consists of 14 residues. Germline CDR1 and CDR2: SGHVS and FNYEAQ. V was clipped by 2 bases and J by 7 bases, with 13 bases between them. Broader study findings: Non-neoplastic patients had below-expected tissue-blood divergence, while all gliomas exceeded expectation. CDR3 overlap between tissue and blood was very small.

The specimen was glioma tissue, nonneoplastic brain tissue, or PBMCs (not recorded which). The clonotype originates from a human donor with low-grade glioma or glioblastoma, undergoing nonglioma brain surgery, or in good health (not recorded which). The chain has TRBV7-6 and TRBJ2-3; the D is unclear. CDR3 amino acids: CASSLTPSENTQYF. CDR3 DNA sequence: TGTGCCAGCAGCTTAACGCCCAGCGAGAATACGCAGTATTTT.